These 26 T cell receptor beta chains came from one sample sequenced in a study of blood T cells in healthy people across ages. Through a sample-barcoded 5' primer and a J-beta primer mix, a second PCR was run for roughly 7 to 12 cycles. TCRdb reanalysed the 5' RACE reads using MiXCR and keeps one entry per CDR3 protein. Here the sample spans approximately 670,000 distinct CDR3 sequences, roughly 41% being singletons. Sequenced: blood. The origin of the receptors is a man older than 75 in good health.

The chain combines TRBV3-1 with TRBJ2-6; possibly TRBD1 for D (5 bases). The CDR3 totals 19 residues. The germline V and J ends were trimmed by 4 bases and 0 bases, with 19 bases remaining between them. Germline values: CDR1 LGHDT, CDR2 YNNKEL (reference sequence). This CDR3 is CASSRTGQQSSSGANVLTF. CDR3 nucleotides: TGTGCCAGCAGCCGAACAGGACAACAATCAAGCTCTGGGGCCAACGTCCTGACTTTC.

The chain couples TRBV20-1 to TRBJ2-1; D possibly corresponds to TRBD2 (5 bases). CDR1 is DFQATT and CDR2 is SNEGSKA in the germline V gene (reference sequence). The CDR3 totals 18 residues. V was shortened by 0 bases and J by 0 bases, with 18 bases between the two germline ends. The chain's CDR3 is CSARDASGSGSSYNEQFF. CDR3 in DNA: TGCAGTGCTAGAGATGCGAGCGGCTCCGGAAGCTCCTACAATGAGCAGTTCTTC.

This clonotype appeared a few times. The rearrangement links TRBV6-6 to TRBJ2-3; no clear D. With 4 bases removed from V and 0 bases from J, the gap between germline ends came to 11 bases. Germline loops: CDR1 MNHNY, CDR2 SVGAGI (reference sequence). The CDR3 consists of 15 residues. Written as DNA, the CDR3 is TGTGCCAGCAGTTTAATCATACCTAGCACAGATACGCAGTATTTT. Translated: CASSLIIPSTDTQYF.

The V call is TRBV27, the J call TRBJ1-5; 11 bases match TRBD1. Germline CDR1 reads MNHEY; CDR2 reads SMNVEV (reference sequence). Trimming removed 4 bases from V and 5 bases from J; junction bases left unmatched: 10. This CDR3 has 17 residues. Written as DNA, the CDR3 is TGTGCCAGCAGTTCCTCAAGGACAGGGGGCATGTATCAGCCCCAGCATTTT. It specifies CASSSSRTGGMYQPQHF.

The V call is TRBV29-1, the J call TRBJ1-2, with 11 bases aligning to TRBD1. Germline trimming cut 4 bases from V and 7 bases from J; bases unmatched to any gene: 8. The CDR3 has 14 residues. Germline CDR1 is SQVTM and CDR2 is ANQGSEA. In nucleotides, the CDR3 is TGCAGCGTTGGGACAGGGGGCGCAAGGGGTGGCTACACCTTC. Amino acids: CSVGTGGARGGYTF.

The CDR3: CASSDFADTQYF. The CDR3 nucleotides read TGTGCCAGCAGTGATTTTGCAGATACGCAGTATTTT. The gene calls are TRBV2 and TRBJ2-3, with unresolved D. The germline V gene has CDR1 SNHLY and CDR2 FYNNEI. Between the trimmed V and J ends, which lost 3 bases and 4 bases, there was a span of 5 bases. The CDR3 is 12 amino acids.

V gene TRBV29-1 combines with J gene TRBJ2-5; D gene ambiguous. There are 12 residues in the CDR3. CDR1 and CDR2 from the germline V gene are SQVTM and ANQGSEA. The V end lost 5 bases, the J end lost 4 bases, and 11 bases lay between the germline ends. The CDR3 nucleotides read TGCAGCGTTTCCTCTTCCTTAGAGACCCAGTACTTC. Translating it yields CSVSSSLETQYF. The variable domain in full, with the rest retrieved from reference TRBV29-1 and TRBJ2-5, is SAVISQKPSRDICQRGTSLTIQCQVDSQVTMMFWYRQQPGQSLTLIATANQGSEATYESGFVIDKFPISRPNLTFSTLTVSNMSPEDSSIYLCSVSSSLETQYFGPGTRLLVL.

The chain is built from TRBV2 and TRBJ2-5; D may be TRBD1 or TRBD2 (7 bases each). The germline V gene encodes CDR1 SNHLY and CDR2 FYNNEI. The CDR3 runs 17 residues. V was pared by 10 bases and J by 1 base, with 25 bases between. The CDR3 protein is CAIGMSGGGIPQETQYF. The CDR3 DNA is TGTGCCATTGGGATGTCAGGGGGAGGGATACCCCAAGAGACCCAGTACTTC. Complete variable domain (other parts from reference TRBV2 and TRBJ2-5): EPEVTQTPSHQVTQMGQEVILRCVPISNHLYFYWYRQILGQKVEFLVSFYNNEISEKSEIFDDQFSVERPDGSNFTLKIRSTKLEDSAMYFCAIGMSGGGIPQETQYFGPGTRLLVL.

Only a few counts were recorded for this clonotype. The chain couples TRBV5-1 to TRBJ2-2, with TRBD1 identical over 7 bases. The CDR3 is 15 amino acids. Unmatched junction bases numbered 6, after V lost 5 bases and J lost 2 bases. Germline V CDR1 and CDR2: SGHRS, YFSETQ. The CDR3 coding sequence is TGCGCCAGCAGACTGACAGGGATAAACACCGGGGAGCTGTTTTTT. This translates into CASRLTGINTGELFF.

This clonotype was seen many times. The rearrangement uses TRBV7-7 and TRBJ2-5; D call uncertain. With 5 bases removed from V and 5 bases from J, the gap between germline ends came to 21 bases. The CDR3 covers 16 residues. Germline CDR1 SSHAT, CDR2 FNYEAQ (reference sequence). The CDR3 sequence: CASSRMGPKDGETQYF. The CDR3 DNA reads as TGTGCCAGCAGCCGGATGGGCCCCAAGGATGGCGAGACCCAGTACTTC. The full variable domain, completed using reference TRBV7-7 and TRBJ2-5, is GAGVSQSPRYKVTKRGQDVTLRCDPISSHATLYWYQQALGQGPEFLTYFNYEAQPDKSGLPSDRFSAERPEGSISTLTIQRTEQRDSAMYRCASSRMGPKDGETQYFGPGTRLLVL.

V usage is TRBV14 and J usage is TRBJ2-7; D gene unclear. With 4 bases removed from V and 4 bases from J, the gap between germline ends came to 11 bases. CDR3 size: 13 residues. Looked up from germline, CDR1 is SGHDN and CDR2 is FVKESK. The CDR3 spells CASSPLGFYEQYF. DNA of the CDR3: TGTGCCAGCAGCCCCCTGGGCTTTTACGAGCAGTACTTC.

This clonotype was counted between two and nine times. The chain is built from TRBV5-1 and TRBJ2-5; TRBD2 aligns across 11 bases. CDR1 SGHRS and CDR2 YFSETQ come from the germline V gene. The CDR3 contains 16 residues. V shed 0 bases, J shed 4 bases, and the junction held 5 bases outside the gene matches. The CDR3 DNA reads TGCGCCAGCAGCTTGGCCACTGGACTAGCGGGAGAGACCCAGTACTTC. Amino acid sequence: CASSLATGLAGETQYF.

The CDR3 here is CASSPQGGTPASYNEQFF. DNA of the CDR3: TGTGCCAGCAGCCCCCAAGGGGGTACTCCAGCCTCCTACAATGAGCAGTTCTTC. V gene TRBV7-3 combines with J gene TRBJ2-1, with D maybe TRBD1 (6 bases). The CDR3 is made up of 18 amino acids. V was pared by 5 bases and J by 0 bases, with 20 bases between. Germline CDR1 SGHTA, CDR2 FQGTGA.

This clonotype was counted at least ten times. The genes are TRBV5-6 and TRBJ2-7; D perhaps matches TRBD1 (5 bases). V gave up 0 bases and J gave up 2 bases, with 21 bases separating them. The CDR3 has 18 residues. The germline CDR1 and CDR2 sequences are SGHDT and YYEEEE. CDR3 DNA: TGTGCCAGCAGCTTGGCCAGGGCCCCATCACCGGATCCCTACGAGCAGTACTTC. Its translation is CASSLARAPSPDPYEQYF.

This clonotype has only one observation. CDR3 bases: TGCAGTGCCGGCCTCACTAGCGGGAGAGGGGATACGCAGTATTTT. It is translated as CSAGLTSGRGDTQYF. The chain uses TRBV20-1 and TRBJ2-3; 11 positions match TRBD2. The CDR3 loop spans 15 amino acids. CDR1 DFQATT and CDR2 SNEGSKA come from the germline V gene (reference sequence). J gave up 6 bases and V 6 bases, and 11 bases lay outside the gene matches.

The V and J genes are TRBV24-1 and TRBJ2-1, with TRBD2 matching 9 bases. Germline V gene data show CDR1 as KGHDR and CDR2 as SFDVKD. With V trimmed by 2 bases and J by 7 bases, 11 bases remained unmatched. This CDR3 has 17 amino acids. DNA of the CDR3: TGTGCCACCAGTGATTCCAAGACTAGCGGAAGGGGAAATGAGCAGTTCTTC. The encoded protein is CATSDSKTSGRGNEQFF.

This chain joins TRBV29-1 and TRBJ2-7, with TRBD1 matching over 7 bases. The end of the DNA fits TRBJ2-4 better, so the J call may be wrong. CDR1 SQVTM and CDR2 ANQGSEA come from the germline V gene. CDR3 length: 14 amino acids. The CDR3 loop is CSARRDRAVNIQYF. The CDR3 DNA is TGCAGCGCGCGAAGAGACAGGGCGGTGAACATTCAGTACTTC.

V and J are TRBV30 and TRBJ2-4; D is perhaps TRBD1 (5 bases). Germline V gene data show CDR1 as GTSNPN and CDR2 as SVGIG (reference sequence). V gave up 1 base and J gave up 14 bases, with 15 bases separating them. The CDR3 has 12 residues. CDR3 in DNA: TGTGCCTGGAGTGGAGACAGTTCAAAGAAGTACTTC. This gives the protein CAWSGDSSKKYF.

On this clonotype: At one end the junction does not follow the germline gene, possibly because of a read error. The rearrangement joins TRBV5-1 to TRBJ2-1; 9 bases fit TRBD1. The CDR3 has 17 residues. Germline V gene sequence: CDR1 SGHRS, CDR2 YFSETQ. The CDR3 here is CASSLSTGTGTYDEQFF. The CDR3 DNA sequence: TGCGCCAGCAGCTTGTCCACCGGGACAGGGACCTACGATGAGCAGTTCTTC.

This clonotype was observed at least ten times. DNA of the CDR3: TGCAGTGCCAGCCCTTACACTGGTCGAGGCAATCAGCCCCAGCATTTT. Amino acid sequence: CSASPYTGRGNQPQHF. The chain recombines TRBV20-1 with TRBJ1-5, with D uncertain. The CDR3 extends over 16 amino acids. Germline assignment: CDR1 DFQATT and CDR2 SNEGSKA (reference sequence). The V end was cut by 6 bases, the J end by 2 bases, with 20 bases between.

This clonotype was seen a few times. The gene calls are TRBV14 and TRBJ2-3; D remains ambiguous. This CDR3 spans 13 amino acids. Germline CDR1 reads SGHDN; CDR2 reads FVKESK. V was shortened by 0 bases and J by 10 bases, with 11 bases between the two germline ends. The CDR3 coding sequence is TGTGCCAGCAGCCAAGACAGGCGAAGCCCGCAGTATTTT. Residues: CASSQDRRSPQYF.

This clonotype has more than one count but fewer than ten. For the CDR3, the DNA is TGTGCCAGCAGCTTAAATGGGGGGCCTCAAGAGACCCAGTACTTC. This sequence encodes CASSLNGGPQETQYF. The genes are TRBV7-2 and TRBJ2-5; either TRBD1 or TRBD2 may supply D (6 bases each). Germline V gene sequence: CDR1 SGHTA, CDR2 FQGNSA. The CDR3 consists of 15 residues. Trimming removed 2 bases from V and 2 bases from J, with 12 bases in between.

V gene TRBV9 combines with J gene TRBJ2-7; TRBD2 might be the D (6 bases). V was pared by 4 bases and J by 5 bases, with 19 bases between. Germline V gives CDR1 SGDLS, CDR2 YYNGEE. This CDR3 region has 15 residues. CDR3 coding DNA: TGTGCCAGCAGCCGGGGCGGGGACGAAACCCACGAGCAGTACTTC. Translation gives CASSRGGDETHEQYF.

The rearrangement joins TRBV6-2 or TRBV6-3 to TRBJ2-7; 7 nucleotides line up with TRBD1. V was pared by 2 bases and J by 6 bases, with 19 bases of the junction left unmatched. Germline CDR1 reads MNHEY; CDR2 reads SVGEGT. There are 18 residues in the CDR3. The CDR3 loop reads CASSYTTGSGSRLAEQYF. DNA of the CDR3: TGTGCCAGCAGTTACACGACAGGGTCGGGGTCTCGTCTGGCCGAGCAGTACTTC.

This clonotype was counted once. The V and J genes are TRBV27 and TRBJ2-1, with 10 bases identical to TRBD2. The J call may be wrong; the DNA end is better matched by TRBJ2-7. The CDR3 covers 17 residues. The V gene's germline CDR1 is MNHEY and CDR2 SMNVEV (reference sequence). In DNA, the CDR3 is TGTGCCAGCAGTTTATTAGGGACTAGCGCAACCTACAATGAGCAGTACTTC. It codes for CASSLLGTSATYNEQYF.

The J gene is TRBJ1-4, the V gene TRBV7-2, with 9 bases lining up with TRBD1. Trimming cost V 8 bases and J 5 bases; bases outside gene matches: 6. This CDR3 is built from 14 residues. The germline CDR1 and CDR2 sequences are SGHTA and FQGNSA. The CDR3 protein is CASGIGTGNEKLFF. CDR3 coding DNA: TGTGCCAGCGGGATAGGGACAGGGAATGAAAAACTGTTTTTT.